This TCR beta chain is from a study of blood T cell repertoires in COVID-19. V was pared by 3 bases and J by 5 bases, with 4 bases of the junction left unmatched. Germline V CDR1 and CDR2: SGHRS, YFSETQ. CDR3 length equals 15 residues. Study members were between roughly 18 and 100 years old and lived in some 22 US regions. Cohorts were determined from participant-reported clinical history. This table comes from immunoSEQ multiplex PCR, and its TCRdb copy is limited to in-frame clones, with some not included. The repertoire holds 200,000 to 250,000 clones, with 80% to 90% as singletons. The origin of this receptor is a young woman in a cohort exposed to, infected with or recovered from COVID-19 (not recorded which). This chain uses TRBV5-1 with TRBJ2-1, with 11 bases aligning to TRBD2. Sequencing was carried out using PBMCs or T cells enriched from blood (not recorded which). The DNA of the CDR3 is TGCGCCAGCAGCTCCCTAGCGGGGGGAAACAATGAGCAGTTCTTC. Its translation is CASSSLAGGNNEQFF.